These 31 T cell receptor beta chains were all obtained from the same sample, sequenced in a study of cytomegalovirus exposure and HLA in healthy donors. The study ran its PCR with 60 Vbeta and 13 Jbeta primers. Some clones are missing from TCRdb's copy, which holds only in-frame ones; the method was immunoSEQ multiplex PCR. The sample holds about 150,000 clones; just over 75% are singletons and the top ten take approximately 1.5%. The specimen was PBMCs. The receptors come from a middle-aged man in good health and CMV-seronegative.

V is TRBV6-5 and J is TRBJ2-1, with 7 bases lining up with TRBD1. V gave up 6 bases and J gave up 6 bases; unmatched junction bases: 5. CDR3 length: 13 amino acids. Germline V gene lookup returns CDR1 MNHEY and CDR2 SVGAGI. The CDR3 sequence is CASRRTGVNEQFF. CDR3 sequence (DNA): TGTGCCAGCAGGAGAACAGGGGTCAATGAGCAGTTCTTC.

The chain has TRBV7-3 and TRBJ2-3; D may be TRBD1 (6 bases). The CDR3 has 16 amino acids. Germline V lookup: CDR1 SGHTA, CDR2 FQGTGA. Trimming removed 5 bases at V and 4 bases at J, with 19 bases between. Written as DNA, the CDR3 is TGTGCCAGCAGCCCTAGGCCAGGGGTTAAGGCAGATACGCAGTATTTT. It encodes CASSPRPGVKADTQYF.

The rearrangement joins TRBV5-1 to TRBJ2-4; the D gene is possibly TRBD1 (8 bases). Trimming shortened V by 5 bases and J by 5 bases, and 17 bases separated the two germline ends. The CDR3 runs to 15 residues. Germline V CDR1 and CDR2: SGHRS, YFSETQ. The CDR3 sequence is CASSQGGTGENIQYF. The CDR3 region has the DNA TGCGCCAGCAGTCAGGGGGGGACAGGTGAAAACATTCAGTACTTC.

The chain employs TRBV9 and TRBJ1-1; D not resolved. The CDR3 extends over 14 amino acids. V lost 4 bases and J lost 7, with 17 bases in between. CDR1 and CDR2 from the germline V gene are SGDLS and YYNGEE. Written as DNA, the CDR3 is TGTGCCAGCAGCCCCCGCTCACGGGAAGGTGAAGCTTTCTTT. This sequence encodes CASSPRSREGEAFF.

This chain links TRBV2 with TRBJ2-6; 7 bases map to TRBD1. The ends lost 6 bases at V and 2 bases at J; junction bases unmatched: 4. The CDR3 is made up of 15 amino acids. The germline V gene has CDR1 SNHLY and CDR2 FYNNEI. CDR3 coding DNA: TGTGCCAGCAGCCGCGACAGGGCTGGGGCCAACGTCCTGACTTTC. Translation: CASSRDRAGANVLTF.

The chain is built from TRBV6-4 and TRBJ2-1, with D possibly being TRBD2 (5 bases). Germline CDR1 MRHNA, CDR2 SNTAGT. Deletions cut 4 bases from V and 9 bases from J, with 13 bases between. This CDR3 comprises 13 residues. The CDR3 nucleotides read TGTGCCAGCAGTGCCCTCCCAGCGGTTGAGCAGTTCTTC. It is translated as CASSALPAVEQFF.

The rearrangement uses TRBV28 and TRBJ1-3; D gene uncertain. V was clipped by 6 bases and J by 4 bases, with 16 bases between them. The germline gives CDR1 MDHEN, CDR2 SYDVKM. The CDR3 sequence is 15 residues long. The CDR3 DNA reads as TGTGCCAGCAGCCTACGTCGGACGGGAGGAAACACCATATATTTT. The encoded protein is CASSLRRTGGNTIYF. The entire variable domain, with the rest obtained from reference TRBV28 and TRBJ1-3, is as follows: DVKVTQSSRYLVKRTGEKVFLECVQDMDHENMFWYRQDPGLGLRLIYFSYDVKMKEKGDIPEGYSVSREKKERFSLILESASTNQTSMYLCASSLRRTGGNTIYFGEGSWLTVV.

The genes are TRBV6-5 and TRBJ2-5; 11 nucleotides match TRBD2. Looked up from germline, CDR1 is MNHEY and CDR2 is SVGAGI. The length of the CDR3 is 15 residues. After removal of 2 bases from V and 6 bases from J, the junction contained 5 bases not matched to a gene. The DNA for the CDR3 is TGTGCCAGCAGTTACAGTAGCGGGAGGGCAAAGACCCAGTACTTC. Its protein product is CASSYSSGRAKTQYF.

The rearrangement uses TRBV7-3 and TRBJ2-3; TRBD2 matches 8 bases. With V trimmed by 5 bases and J by 0 bases, 4 bases remained unmatched. Germline CDR1 SGHTA, CDR2 FQGTGA. This CDR3 is built from 15 residues. CDR3 loop: CASSRQRGSTDTQYF. The CDR3 bases are TGTGCCAGCAGCCGGCAGCGGGGGAGCACAGATACGCAGTATTTT.

This clone occurred a few times. V usage is TRBV18 and J usage is TRBJ1-1; 8 bases are shared with TRBD1. The CDR3 contains 17 residues. The germline V gene encodes CDR1 KGHSH and CDR2 LQKENI. Trimming removed 3 bases from V and 3 bases from J; junction bases left unmatched: 12. The DNA for the CDR3 is TGTGCCAGCTCACCTCCTGTTAGGACAGGGAGAGACACTGAAGCTTTCTTT. It yields the protein CASSPPVRTGRDTEAFF.

About this clone: At one end the junction does not follow the germline gene, possibly because of a read error. In DNA form, the CDR3 reads TGTGCCAGCAGGGATAGGGACAGGACATTAATTCCCTTC. It encodes CASRDRDRTLIPF. V usage is TRBV6-1 and J usage is TRBJ1-2, with 8 nucleotides matching TRBD1. This CDR3 comprises 13 residues. From germline, CDR1 is MNHNS and CDR2 SASEGT.

The chain employs TRBV4-1 and TRBJ2-1; TRBD2 matches 11 bases. The CDR3 totals 17 residues. Germline V lookup: CDR1 MGHRA, CDR2 YSYEKL. Trimming at V came to 0 bases and at J to 4 bases, leaving 5 bases not matched to a gene. This CDR3 is CASSQDSTSGGYNEQFF. The CDR3 nucleotides are TGCGCCAGCAGCCAAGATTCCACTAGCGGGGGATACAATGAGCAGTTCTTC.

This clone appeared a few times. J is TRBJ2-3 and V is TRBV9; 7 positions match TRBD2. After removal of 3 bases from V and 5 bases from J, the junction contained 9 bases not matched to a gene. CDR1 and CDR2 from the germline V gene are SGDLS and YYNGEE. The CDR3 totals 15 residues. CDR3 nucleotide sequence: TGTGCCAGCAGCGCCGGGGGGAACCGGGGAGATACGCAGTATTTT. It encodes CASSAGGNRGDTQYF.

The chain employs TRBV19 and TRBJ1-3; 9 bases map to TRBD1. The CDR3 runs 14 residues. After removal of 6 bases from V and 4 bases from J, the junction contained 4 bases not matched to a gene. Germline values: CDR1 LNHDA, CDR2 SQIVND (reference sequence). CDR3 DNA sequence: TGTGCCAGTAGGGACAGGGGCCTCGGAAACACCATATATTTT. This sequence encodes CASRDRGLGNTIYF.

To note about this clone: This clone may be a read error of a much larger clone one base away. The V gene is TRBV7-9, the J gene TRBJ1-5, with a possible D match to TRBD1 (5 bases). The CDR3 loop spans 14 amino acids. V dropped 5 bases and J dropped 2 bases, with 10 bases sitting between them. Germline V gives CDR1 SEHNR, CDR2 FQNEAQ (reference sequence). CDR3 sequence reads: CASSPGGGNQPQHF. CDR3 nucleotides: TGTGCCAGCAGCCCAGGAGGGGGCAATCAGCCCCAGCATTTT.

V and J are TRBV30 and TRBJ2-5, with 11 bases lining up with TRBD2. Germline V lookup: CDR1 GTSNPN, CDR2 SVGIG (reference sequence). This CDR3 is 16 amino acids long. The junction had 6 bases not matched to a gene; V was cut back by 1 base and J by 2 bases. In DNA form, the CDR3 reads TGTGCCTGGAGTGCGGCAGGACTAGCGGGTCAAGAGACCCAGTACTTC. Translating gives CAWSAAGLAGQETQYF.

This chain links TRBV5-1 with TRBJ2-1, with D unclear. The CDR3 loop spans 14 amino acids. The germline V and J ends were trimmed by 0 bases and 6 bases, with 10 bases remaining between them. Germline lookup yields CDR1 SGHRS and CDR2 YFSETQ. CDR3 protein: CASSLGLATNEQFF. Written as DNA, the CDR3 is TGCGCCAGCAGCTTGGGGTTGGCCACCAATGAGCAGTTCTTC.

This clone was found a few times. The V gene is TRBV19, the J gene TRBJ2-7, with TRBD2 identical over 12 bases. The J segment lost 4 bases and the V segment lost 4 bases, leaving 5 bases of the junction unmatched. The CDR3 contains 15 residues. Germline values: CDR1 LNHDA, CDR2 SQIVND (reference sequence). CDR3 nucleotide sequence: TGTGCCAGTAGTAAAAGCCTAGCGGGAGGGTACGAGCAGTACGTC. As protein: CASSKSLAGGYEQYV.

The chain combines TRBV19 with TRBJ2-6; 7 nucleotides match TRBD1. With 5 bases clipped from V and 0 bases from J, the junction kept 10 bases outside the gene matches. Germline V gives CDR1 LNHDA, CDR2 SQIVND (reference sequence). This CDR3 is built from 18 residues. DNA for the CDR3: TGTGCCAGTAGTCTACGGGACAGACTGTACTCTGGGGCCAACGTCCTGACTTTC. It is translated as CASSLRDRLYSGANVLTF.

In regard to this clone: At one of its ends the junction is not consistent with the germline gene, which may arise from a read error. V is TRBV4-1 and J is TRBJ2-1, with D unclear. CDR1 is MGHRA, CDR2 YSYEKL, per germline. The CDR3 totals 14 residues. CDR3 DNA: TGCGCCAGCAGCCAAGCTGCGGCACCCAATGGGCAGTTCTTC. Encoded protein: CASSQAAAPNGQFF.

This clone was observed a single time. At one end the junction does not follow the germline gene, possibly because of a read error. J is TRBJ1-4 and V is TRBV7-9; weak D call: TRBD1 (5 bases). In germline, CDR1 is SEHNR, CDR2 FQNEAQ (reference sequence). This CDR3 is built from 15 residues. The CDR3 DNA reads TGTTCCAGCAGCTTGGCAGACAGCCACAATGAAAAACTGTTTTTT. The encoded protein is CSSSLADSHNEKLFF. The whole variable domain, remainder taken from reference TRBV7-9 and TRBJ1-4, is DTGVSQNPRHKITKRGQNVTFRCDPISEHNRLYWYRQTLGQGPEFLTYFQNEAQLEKSRLLSDRFSAERPKGSFSTLEIQRTEQGDSAMYLCSSSLADSHNEKLFFGSGTQLSVL.

CDR3 DNA sequence: TGTGCCTGGAGTGAGGACAGGGGGTTCGGAAACACCATATATTTT. Translation gives CAWSEDRGFGNTIYF. The J gene is TRBJ1-3, the V gene TRBV30; TRBD1 matches 10 bases. This CDR3 comprises 15 residues. CDR1 is GTSNPN, CDR2 SVGIG, per germline (reference sequence). After removal of 1 base from V and 4 bases from J, the junction contained 4 bases not matched to a gene.

The genes are TRBV2 and TRBJ2-7; weak D call: TRBD2 (6 bases). CDR1 and CDR2 from the germline V gene are SNHLY and FYNNEI. V gave up 7 bases and J gave up 2 bases, with 15 bases separating them. The CDR3 consists of 14 residues. CDR3 nucleotide sequence: TGTGCCAGCACAGCCGGGACTTTTACCTACGAGCAGTACTTC. Translating it yields CASTAGTFTYEQYF.

The chain recombines TRBV7-2 with TRBJ1-5, with D possibly matching TRBD1 (6 bases). Looked up from germline, CDR1 is SGHTA and CDR2 is FQGNSA. This CDR3 is built from 15 residues. Trimming shortened V by 5 bases and J by 5 bases, and 16 bases separated the two germline ends. This CDR3 is CASSLRGGGHQPQHF. For the CDR3, the DNA is TGTGCCAGCAGCCTACGAGGGGGAGGGCATCAGCCCCAGCATTTT.

The gene calls are TRBV27 and TRBJ2-1; perhaps TRBD2 as D (6 bases). This CDR3 has 13 amino acids. Looked up from germline, CDR1 is MNHEY and CDR2 is SMNVEV (reference sequence). The V end lost 4 bases, the J end lost 5 bases, and 9 bases lay between the germline ends. The DNA for the CDR3 is TGTGCCAGCAGTTCGGGACTCCACAATGAGCAGTTCTTC. Translating it yields CASSSGLHNEQFF.

The rearrangement joins TRBV11-2 to TRBJ1-1, with a weak D call TRBD1 (5 bases). Trimming took off 4 bases at V and 4 bases at J, with 19 bases between the two ends. The germline V gene has CDR1 SGHAT and CDR2 FQNNGV. The CDR3 covers 16 residues. Here the CDR3 DNA reads TGTGCCAGCAGCTCCTCGTTGGTCCTCGGGGGCACTGAAGCTTTCTTT. Its translation: CASSSSLVLGGTEAFF.

Only a few counts were recorded for this clone. The chain is built from TRBV27 and TRBJ2-5; D perhaps matches TRBD1 (5 bases). V was trimmed by 5 bases and J by 1 base, leaving 11 bases between them. Germline CDR1 is MNHEY and CDR2 is SMNVEV (reference sequence). CDR3 length: 14 residues. The CDR3 DNA is TGTGCCAGCAGTCCGACAGCGATCCAAGAGACCCAGTACTTC. The encoded protein is CASSPTAIQETQYF.

V gene TRBV5-4 combines with J gene TRBJ2-1; the match to TRBD2 covers 10 bases. The trim removed 3 bases at V and 3 bases at J, leaving 3 bases unmatched. The CDR3 length is 15 residues. Per the germline V gene, CDR1 is SGHNT and CDR2 is YYREEE (reference sequence). Written as DNA, the CDR3 is TGTGCCAGCAGCTCTTCTAGCGGGAGCTACAATGAGCAGTTCTTC. It specifies CASSSSSGSYNEQFF.

The chain couples TRBV7-2 to TRBJ2-1; TRBD2 might be the D (5 bases). Germline CDR1 SGHTA, CDR2 FQGNSA. This CDR3 has 14 amino acids. V was pared by 5 bases and J by 5 bases, with 13 bases between. The CDR3 DNA reads TGTGCCAGCAGCCCTCCGGGATTAAACAATGAGCAGTTCTTC. Protein product: CASSPPGLNNEQFF.

The rearrangement uses TRBV28 and TRBJ1-2; possibly TRBD1 for D (5 bases). Germline V lookup: CDR1 MDHEN, CDR2 SYDVKM. There are 13 residues in the CDR3. Trimming removed 8 bases from V and 4 bases from J, with 14 bases in between. The CDR3 nucleotides read TGTGCCAGCGGGTATAACGGGGGCTATGGCTACACCTTC. Amino acids: CASGYNGGYGYTF.

In its sample, this clone was seen a few times. J is TRBJ2-1 and V is TRBV7-9, with D tentatively TRBD2 (6 bases). Germline V lookup: CDR1 SEHNR, CDR2 FQNEAQ (reference sequence). V was shortened by 4 bases and J by 2 bases, with 12 bases between the two germline ends. The CDR3 extends over 15 amino acids. This CDR3 is CASSYAGGPYNEQFF. The CDR3 DNA is TGTGCCAGCAGCTACGCCGGGGGACCCTACAATGAGCAGTTCTTC.